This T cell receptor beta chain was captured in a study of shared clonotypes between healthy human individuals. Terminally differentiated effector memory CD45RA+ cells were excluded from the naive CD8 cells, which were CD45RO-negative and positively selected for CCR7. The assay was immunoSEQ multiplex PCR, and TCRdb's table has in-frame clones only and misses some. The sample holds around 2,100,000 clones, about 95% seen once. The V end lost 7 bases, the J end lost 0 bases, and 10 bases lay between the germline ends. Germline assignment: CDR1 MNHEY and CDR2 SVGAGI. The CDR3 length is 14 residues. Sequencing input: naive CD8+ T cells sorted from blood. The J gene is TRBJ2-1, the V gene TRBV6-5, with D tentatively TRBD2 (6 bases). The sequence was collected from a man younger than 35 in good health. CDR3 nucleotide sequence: TGTGCCAGCACGGGGGACCCCTCCTACAATGAGCAGTTCTTC. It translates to CASTGDPSYNEQFF.